A selection of T cell receptor beta chains follows, all from one sample in a study of T cell responses to AZD1222 COVID-19 vaccine. Sequencing used immunoSEQ multiplex PCR; TCRdb keeps in-frame clones, though not all of them. The data show around 80,000 clones, around 93% seen once. The sequenced sample was peripheral blood, obtained 28 days after the second AZD1222 dose. The receptor source for this set is an adult who received the AZD1222 COVID-19 vaccine. Each CDR3 is given with its conserved first and last residue. D genes are given only for firm matches. Some rows have no size entry. The others give once, few or many, or a class for an expanded clone.

>-|once|TRBV5-1|TRBJ2-7
CASSLMSDAYEQYF
TGCGCCAGCAGCCTTATGTCCGACGCATACGAGCAGTACTTC
>-|-|TRBV15|TRBJ2-6
CATSRDQGLGANVLTF
TGTGCCACCAGCAGAGACCAGGGCCTTGGGGCCAACGTCCTGACTTTC
>TRBD1|-|TRBV2|TRBJ2-2
CASVGQARNTGELFF
TGTGCCAGCGTAGGACAGGCGCGGAACACCGGGGAGCTGTTTTTT
>-|-|TRBV18|TRBJ2-4
CASSPTGDSNRAKNIQYF
TGTGCCAGCTCACCAACGGGAGACAGCAACCGAGCCAAAAACATTCAGTACTTC
>-|-|TRBV3-1/TRBV3-2|TRBJ2-3
CASSQDESSGWYRADTQYF
TGTGCCAGCAGCCAAGATGAGTCCAGCGGGTGGTATAGGGCAGATACGCAGTATTTT
>-|-|TRBV4-2|TRBJ2-2
CASSLRTSANTGELFF
TGTGCCAGCAGCCTAAGGACATCCGCGAACACCGGGGAGCTGTTTTTT
>-|-|TRBV12-3/TRBV12-4|TRBJ2-5
CASSPLAPGAQYF
TGTGCCAGCAGTCCCCTAGCCCCAGGGGCCCAGTACTTC
>-|-|TRBV13|TRBJ2-1
CASSLEMNEQFF
TGTGCCAGCAGCTTAGAGATGAATGAGCAGTTCTTC
>-|-|TRBV28|TRBJ1-1
CATLGQTWNTEAFF
TGTGCCACCCTAGGGCAGACTTGGAACACTGAAGCTTTCTTT
>-|-|TRBV7-9|TRBJ2-1
CASSRGSKDEQFF
TGTGCCAGCAGCCGGGGGTCGAAGGATGAGCAGTTCTTC
>-|once|TRBV18|TRBJ2-7
CASTTAPVFDEQYF
TGTGCCAGCACGACCGCCCCGGTATTCGACGAGCAGTACTTC
>-|-|TRBV14|TRBJ1-4
CASSLGFNEKLFF
TGTGCCAGCAGCTTGGGCTTTAACGAAAAACTGTTTTTT
>-|-|TRBV12-3/TRBV12-4|TRBJ2-2
CASRRTGWGELFF
TGTGCCAGCAGGCGTACAGGGTGGGGGGAGCTGTTTTTT
>TRBD2|-|TRBV4-1|TRBJ2-3
CASSQDRASGDTDTQYF
TGCGCCAGCAGCCAAGATCGGGCTAGCGGGGACACAGATACGCAGTATTTT
>-|-|TRBV9|TRBJ1-1
CASSVTANTEAFF
TGTGCCAGCAGCGTGACAGCTAACACTGAAGCTTTCTTT
>-|once|TRBV5-1|TRBJ2-2
CASAREALMNTGELFF
TGCGCCAGCGCCCGTGAAGCCCTGATGAACACCGGGGAGCTGTTTTTT
>TRBD1|-|TRBV20-1|TRBJ2-7
CSASDRQGGTLWF
TGCAGTGCTAGTGATCGACAGGGGGGCACCTTGTGGTTC
>TRBD2|-|TRBV19|TRBJ2-3
CASSPFSGSVDTQYF
TGTGCCAGTAGTCCTTTTAGCGGGAGCGTGGATACGCAGTATTTT
>TRBD1|-|TRBV7-8|TRBJ1-2
CASSPDRGRGYTF
TGTGCCAGCAGCCCGGACAGGGGTAGGGGCTACACCTTC
>TRBD2|-|TRBV7-9|TRBJ2-1
CASSTPRGLAGGDEQFF
TGTGCCAGCAGCACCCCCCGGGGACTAGCGGGGGGCGATGAGCAGTTCTTC
>TRBD1|-|TRBV25-1|TRBJ1-1
CASSEWTGGEAFF
TGTGCCAGCAGTGAATGGACAGGGGGAGAAGCTTTCTTT
>TRBD2|-|TRBV10-3|TRBJ2-7
CAISPGLAGAGEQYF
TGTGCCATCAGCCCGGGACTAGCGGGAGCGGGTGAGCAGTACTTC
>TRBD1|-|TRBV6-2/TRBV6-3|TRBJ2-1
CASSLRQGVIRQFF
TGTGCCAGCAGCCTCAGACAGGGGGTGATAAGGCAGTTCTTC
>TRBD1|-|TRBV5-1|TRBJ1-2
CASGVGGTAGGYTF
TGCGCCAGCGGGGTCGGCGGGACAGCCGGAGGCTACACCTTC
>TRBD2|once|TRBV4-3|TRBJ2-7
CASSQDRLAGIYEQYF
TGCGCCAGCAGCCAAGACCGACTAGCGGGAATCTACGAGCAGTACTTC
>-|-|TRBV29-1|TRBJ2-1
CSVEDLDGFNEQFF
TGCAGCGTTGAAGATCTGGACGGTTTCAATGAGCAGTTCTTC
>TRBD2|-|TRBV7-3|TRBJ2-1
CASSLAGGVNEQFF
TGTGCCAGCAGCCTAGCGGGAGGGGTTAATGAGCAGTTCTTC
>-|-|TRBV6-5|TRBJ2-7
CASSYSSQAGYEQYF
TGTGCCAGCAGTTACTCATCTCAGGCTGGCTACGAGCAGTACTTC
>TRBD2|-|TRBV19|TRBJ2-5
CASSLGSGRSGTQYF
TGTGCCAGCAGTCTGGGTAGCGGGAGGTCCGGGACCCAGTACTTC
>TRBD2|-|TRBV5-1|TRBJ2-7
CASSTGLATYEQYF
TGCGCCAGCAGCACGGGACTAGCGACCTACGAGCAGTACTTC
>-|-|TRBV19|TRBJ2-3
CASSMGWDLIGTDTQYF
TGTGCCAGTAGTATGGGGTGGGACTTAATAGGCACAGATACGCAGTATTTT
>-|-|TRBV3-1/TRBV3-2|TRBJ2-7
CASSQGPGEQYF
TGTGCCAGCAGCCAAGGCCCGGGGGAGCAGTACTTC
>TRBD1|-|TRBV3-1/TRBV3-2|TRBJ2-5
CASSQTLQGAPSQYF
TGTGCCAGCAGCCAAACGTTGCAGGGGGCGCCGAGCCAGTACTTC
>-|-|TRBV27|TRBJ2-7
CASSFLRQDRSSYEQYF
TGTGCCAGCAGTTTCCTCCGACAGGATCGGAGCTCCTACGAGCAGTACTTC
>-|-|TRBV7-9|TRBJ2-7
CASSLAGAGALSYEQYF
TGTGCCAGCAGCTTAGCCGGGGCAGGTGCCCTCTCCTACGAGCAGTACTTC
>-|few|TRBV9|TRBJ2-5
CASSVDPFRETQYF
TGTGCCAGCAGCGTAGATCCCTTTCGGGAGACCCAGTACTTC
>TRBD2|-|TRBV19|TRBJ2-7
CASSGTSGSEQYF
TGTGCCAGTAGCGGGACTAGCGGGAGCGAGCAGTACTTC
>-|-|TRBV18|TRBJ1-3
CASSPDMRRNTIYF
TGTGCCAGCTCACCAGACATGCGGAGAAACACCATATATTTT
>TRBD1|-|TRBV6-2/TRBV6-3|TRBJ2-7
CASSYVGQRTYEQYF
TGTGCCAGCAGTTATGTGGGACAGCGCACCTACGAGCAGTACTTC
>-|-|TRBV6-5|TRBJ2-3
CASSYGGSSYDTQYF
TGTGCCAGCAGTTACGGTGGCAGTTCCTACGATACGCAGTATTTT
>TRBD2|-|TRBV5-1|TRBJ2-7
CASSSEGTSVGYEQYF
TGCGCCAGCAGCTCGGAGGGGACTAGCGTGGGCTACGAGCAGTACTTC
>TRBD2|-|TRBV7-9|TRBJ2-1
CASSLGLELAGTEEQFF
TGTGCCAGCAGCTTAGGTCTCGAACTAGCGGGAACGGAGGAGCAGTTCTTC
>TRBD1|few|TRBV29-1|TRBJ2-1
CSVNRGNFNEQFF
TGCAGCGTTAACAGGGGTAATTTCAATGAGCAGTTCTTC
>TRBD2|-|TRBV10-3|TRBJ2-3
CAISGLAGVADTQYF
TGTGCCATCAGTGGACTAGCGGGAGTGGCGGATACGCAGTATTTT
>TRBD1|-|TRBV30|TRBJ2-7
CAWSVPGQGRYEQYF
TGTGCCTGGAGTGTACCCGGACAGGGTCGGTACGAGCAGTACTTC
>TRBD1|-|TRBV6-2/TRBV6-3|TRBJ2-1
CASSTGTGLGDEQFF
TGTGCCAGCAGTACCGGGACAGGGCTGGGCGATGAGCAGTTCTTC
>TRBD1|once|TRBV12-3/TRBV12-4|TRBJ1-5
CASSIQGDQPQHF
TGTGCCAGCAGCATACAGGGGGATCAGCCCCAGCATTTT
>TRBD2|-|TRBV4-1|TRBJ2-4
CASSHLFSGSVNIQYF
TGCGCCAGCAGCCATCTTTTTAGCGGGAGCGTAAACATTCAGTACTTC
>TRBD2|-|TRBV4-1|TRBJ2-7
CASSQGNSGSYEQYF
TGCGCCAGCAGCCAAGGTAATAGCGGGAGCTACGAGCAGTACTTC
>-|once|TRBV29-1|TRBJ1-3
CSVAEELGNTIYF
TGCAGCGTCGCGGAAGAACTTGGAAACACCATATATTTT
>-|-|TRBV28|TRBJ1-5
CASSDSGQPQHF
TGTGCCAGCAGCGACTCTGGTCAGCCCCAGCATTTT
>-|-|TRBV5-8|TRBJ1-5
CASSLRPGNQPQHF
TGTGCCAGCAGCTTGAGGCCAGGGAATCAGCCCCAGCATTTT